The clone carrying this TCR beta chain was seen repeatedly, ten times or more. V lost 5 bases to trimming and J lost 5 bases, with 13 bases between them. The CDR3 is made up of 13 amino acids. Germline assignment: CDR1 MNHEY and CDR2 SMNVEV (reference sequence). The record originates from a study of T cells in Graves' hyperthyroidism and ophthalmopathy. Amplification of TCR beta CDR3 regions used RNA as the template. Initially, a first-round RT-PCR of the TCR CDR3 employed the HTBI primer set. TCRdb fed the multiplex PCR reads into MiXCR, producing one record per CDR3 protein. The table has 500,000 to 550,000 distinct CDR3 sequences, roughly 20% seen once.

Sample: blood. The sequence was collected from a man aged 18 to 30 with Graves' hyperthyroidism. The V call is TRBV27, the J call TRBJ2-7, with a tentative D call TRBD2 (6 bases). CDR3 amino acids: CASSTTRADEQYF. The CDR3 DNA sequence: TGTGCCAGCAGTACGACTAGGGCGGACGAGCAGTACTTC.